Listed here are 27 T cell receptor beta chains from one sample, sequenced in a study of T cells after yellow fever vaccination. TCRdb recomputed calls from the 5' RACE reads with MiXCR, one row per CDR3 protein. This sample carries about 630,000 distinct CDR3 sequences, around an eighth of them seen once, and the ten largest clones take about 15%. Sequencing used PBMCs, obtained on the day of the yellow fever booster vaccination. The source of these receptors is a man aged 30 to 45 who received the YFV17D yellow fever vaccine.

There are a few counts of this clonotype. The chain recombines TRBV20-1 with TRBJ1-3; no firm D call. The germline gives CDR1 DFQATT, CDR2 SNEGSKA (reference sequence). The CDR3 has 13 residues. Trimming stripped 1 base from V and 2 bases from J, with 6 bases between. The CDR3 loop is CSARGQAGNTIYF. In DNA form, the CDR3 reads TGCAGTGCTAGAGGGCAGGCTGGAAACACCATATATTTT.

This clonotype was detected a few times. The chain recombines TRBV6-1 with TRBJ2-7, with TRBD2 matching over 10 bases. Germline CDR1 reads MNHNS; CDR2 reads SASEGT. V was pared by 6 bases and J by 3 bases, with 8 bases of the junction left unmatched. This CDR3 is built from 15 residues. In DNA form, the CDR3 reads TGTGCCAGCAGCCGTGGGGGGACTAGCGACTACGAGCAGTACTTC. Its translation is CASSRGGTSDYEQYF.

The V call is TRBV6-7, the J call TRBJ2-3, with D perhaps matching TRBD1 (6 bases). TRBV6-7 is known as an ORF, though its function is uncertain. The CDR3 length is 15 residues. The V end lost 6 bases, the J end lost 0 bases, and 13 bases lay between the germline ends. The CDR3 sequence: CASSHTGKSTDTQYF. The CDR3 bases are TGTGCCAGCAGCCACACAGGGAAGAGCACAGATACGCAGTATTTT.

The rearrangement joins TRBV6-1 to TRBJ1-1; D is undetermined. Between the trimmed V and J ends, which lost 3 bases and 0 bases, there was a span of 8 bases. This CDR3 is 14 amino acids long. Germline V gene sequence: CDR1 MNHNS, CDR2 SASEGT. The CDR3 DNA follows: TGTGCCAGCAGTGAGGGGTTCATGAACACTGAAGCTTTCTTT. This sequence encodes CASSEGFMNTEAFF.

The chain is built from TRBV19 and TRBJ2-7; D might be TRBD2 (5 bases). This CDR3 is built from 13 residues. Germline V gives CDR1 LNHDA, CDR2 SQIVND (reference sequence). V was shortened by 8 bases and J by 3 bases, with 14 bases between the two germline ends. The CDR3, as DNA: TGTGCCAGTGCCCGGGATCTTCGCTACGAGCAGTACTTC. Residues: CASARDLRYEQYF.

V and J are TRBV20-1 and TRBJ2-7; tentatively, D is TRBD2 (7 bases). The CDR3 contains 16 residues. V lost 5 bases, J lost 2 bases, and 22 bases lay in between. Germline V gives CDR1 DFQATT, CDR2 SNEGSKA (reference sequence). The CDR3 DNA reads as TGCAGTGCTCCACCCCTCCGGGGGGCTACCCCCTACGAGCAGTACTTC. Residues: CSAPPLRGATPYEQYF.

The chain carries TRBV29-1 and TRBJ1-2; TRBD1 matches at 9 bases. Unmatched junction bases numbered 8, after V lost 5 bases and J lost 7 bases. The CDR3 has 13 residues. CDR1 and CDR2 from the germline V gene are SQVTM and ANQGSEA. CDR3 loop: CSVLQGAEGGYTF. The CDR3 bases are TGCAGCGTTTTACAGGGGGCGGAAGGTGGCTACACCTTC.

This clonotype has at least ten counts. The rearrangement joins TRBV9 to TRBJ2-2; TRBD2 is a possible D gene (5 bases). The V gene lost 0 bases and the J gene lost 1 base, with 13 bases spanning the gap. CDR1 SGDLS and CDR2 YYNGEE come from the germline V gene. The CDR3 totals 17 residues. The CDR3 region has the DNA TGTGCCAGCAGCGTAGAGCCCTCTAGCTGGAACACCGGGGAGCTGTTTTTT. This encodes CASSVEPSSWNTGELFF.

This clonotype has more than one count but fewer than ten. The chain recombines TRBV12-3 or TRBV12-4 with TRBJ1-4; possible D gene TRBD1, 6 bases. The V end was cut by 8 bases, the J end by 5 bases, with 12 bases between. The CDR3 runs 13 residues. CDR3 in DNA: TGTGCCAGCCTACAACAGGGAAATGAAAAACTGTTTTTT. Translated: CASLQQGNEKLFF.

CDR3: CASSLAPGSGYEQYF. CDR3 DNA: TGTGCCAGCAGTTTGGCCCCGGGCAGTGGCTACGAGCAGTACTTC. The rearrangement links TRBV12-3 or TRBV12-4 to TRBJ2-7; D unclear. Trimming removed 3 bases from V and 3 bases from J, with 15 bases in between. This CDR3 spans 15 amino acids.

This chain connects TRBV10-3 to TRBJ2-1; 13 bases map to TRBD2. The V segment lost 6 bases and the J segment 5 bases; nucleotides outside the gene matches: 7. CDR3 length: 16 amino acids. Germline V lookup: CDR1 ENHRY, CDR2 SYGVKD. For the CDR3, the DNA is TGTGCCATCAGAGACCCCGGGACTAGCGGGAACAATGAGCAGTTCTTC. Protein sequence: CAIRDPGTSGNNEQFF.

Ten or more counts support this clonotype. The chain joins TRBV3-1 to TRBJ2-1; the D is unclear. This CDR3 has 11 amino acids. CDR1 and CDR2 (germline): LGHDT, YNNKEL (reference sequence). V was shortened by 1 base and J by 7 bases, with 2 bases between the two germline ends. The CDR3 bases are TGTGCCAGCAGCCAAGGGAATGAGCAGTTCTTC. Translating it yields CASSQGNEQFF.

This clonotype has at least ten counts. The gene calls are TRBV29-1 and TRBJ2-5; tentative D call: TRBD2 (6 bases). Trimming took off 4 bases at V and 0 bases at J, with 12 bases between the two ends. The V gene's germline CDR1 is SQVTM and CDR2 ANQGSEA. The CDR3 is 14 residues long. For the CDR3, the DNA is TGCAGCGTTGCCCCTAGCGTATACCAAGAGACCCAGTACTTC. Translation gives CSVAPSVYQETQYF.

The CDR3 nucleotides are TGCAGTTCCTACAGGGGTACAATGAACACTGAAGCTTTCTTT. Translation gives CSSYRGTMNTEAFF. The chain employs TRBV20-1 and TRBJ1-1, with 7 nucleotides matching TRBD1. This CDR3 spans 14 amino acids. Germline CDR1 DFQATT, CDR2 SNEGSKA (reference sequence). V lost 8 bases, J lost 0 bases, and 9 bases stayed unmatched.

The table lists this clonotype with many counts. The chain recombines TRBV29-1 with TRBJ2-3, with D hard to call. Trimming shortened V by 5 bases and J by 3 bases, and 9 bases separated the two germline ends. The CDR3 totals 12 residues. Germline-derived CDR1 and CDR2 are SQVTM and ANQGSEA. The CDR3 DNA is TGCAGCGTTTTTGGGATGACAGATACGCAGTATTTT. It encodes CSVFGMTDTQYF.

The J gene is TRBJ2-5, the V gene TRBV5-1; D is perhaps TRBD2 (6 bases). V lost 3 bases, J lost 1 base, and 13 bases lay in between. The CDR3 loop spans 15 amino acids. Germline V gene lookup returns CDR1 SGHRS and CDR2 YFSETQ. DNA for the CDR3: TGCGCCAGCAGCTCGAGAAGCGGGTTCCAAGAGACCCAGTACTTC. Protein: CASSSRSGFQETQYF.

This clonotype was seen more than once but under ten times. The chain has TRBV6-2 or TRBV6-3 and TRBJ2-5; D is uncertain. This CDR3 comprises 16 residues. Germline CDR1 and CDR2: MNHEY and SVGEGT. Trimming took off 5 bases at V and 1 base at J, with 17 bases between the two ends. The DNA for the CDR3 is TGTGCCAGCAGTGACCCCCTCCGACGAGTCCAAGAGACCCAGTACTTC. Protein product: CASSDPLRRVQETQYF.

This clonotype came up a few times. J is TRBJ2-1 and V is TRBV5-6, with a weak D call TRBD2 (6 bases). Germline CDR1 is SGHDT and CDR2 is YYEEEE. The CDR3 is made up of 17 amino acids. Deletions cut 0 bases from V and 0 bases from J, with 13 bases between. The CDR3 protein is CASSLVVGGSSYNEQFF. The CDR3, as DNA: TGTGCCAGCAGCTTGGTTGTGGGGGGTAGCTCCTACAATGAGCAGTTCTTC.

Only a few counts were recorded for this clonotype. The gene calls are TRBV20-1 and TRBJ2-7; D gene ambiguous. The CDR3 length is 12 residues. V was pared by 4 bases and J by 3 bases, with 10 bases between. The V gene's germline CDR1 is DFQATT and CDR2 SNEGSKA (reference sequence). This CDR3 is CSATGTHYEQYF. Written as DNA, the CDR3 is TGCAGTGCTACCGGAACCCACTACGAGCAGTACTTC.

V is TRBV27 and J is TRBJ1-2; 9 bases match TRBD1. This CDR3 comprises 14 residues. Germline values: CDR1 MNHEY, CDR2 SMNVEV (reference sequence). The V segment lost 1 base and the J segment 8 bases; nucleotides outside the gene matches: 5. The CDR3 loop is CASSLFGTGSGYTF. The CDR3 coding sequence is TGTGCCAGCAGTTTATTCGGGACAGGGTCCGGCTACACCTTC.

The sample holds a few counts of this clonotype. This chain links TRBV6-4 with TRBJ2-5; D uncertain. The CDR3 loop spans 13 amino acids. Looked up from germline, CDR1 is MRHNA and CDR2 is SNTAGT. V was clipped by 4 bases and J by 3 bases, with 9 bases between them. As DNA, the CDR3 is TGTGCCAGCAGTGTGACGGCAGAAGAGACCCAGTACTTC. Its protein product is CASSVTAEETQYF.

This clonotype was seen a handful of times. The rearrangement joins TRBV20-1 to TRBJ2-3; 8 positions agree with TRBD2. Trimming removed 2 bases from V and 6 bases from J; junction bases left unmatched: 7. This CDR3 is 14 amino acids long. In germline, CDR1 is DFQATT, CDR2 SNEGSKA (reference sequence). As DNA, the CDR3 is TGCAGTGCTAGACCGGGACTAGGATACGATACGCAGTATTTT. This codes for CSARPGLGYDTQYF.

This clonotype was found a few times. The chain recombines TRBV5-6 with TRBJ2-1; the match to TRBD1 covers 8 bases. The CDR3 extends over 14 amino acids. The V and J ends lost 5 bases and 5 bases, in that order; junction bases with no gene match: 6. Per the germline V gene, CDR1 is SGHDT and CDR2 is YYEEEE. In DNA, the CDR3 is TGTGCCAGCAGGGTACAGGGGGGAGACAATGAGCAGTTCTTC. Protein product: CASRVQGGDNEQFF.

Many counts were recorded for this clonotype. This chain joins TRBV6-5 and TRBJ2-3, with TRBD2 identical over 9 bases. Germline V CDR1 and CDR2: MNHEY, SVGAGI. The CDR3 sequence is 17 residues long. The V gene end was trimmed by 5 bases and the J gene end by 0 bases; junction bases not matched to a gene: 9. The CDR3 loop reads CASSHISGGISTDTQYF. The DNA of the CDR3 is TGTGCCAGCAGTCACATTAGCGGGGGAATCAGCACAGATACGCAGTATTTT.

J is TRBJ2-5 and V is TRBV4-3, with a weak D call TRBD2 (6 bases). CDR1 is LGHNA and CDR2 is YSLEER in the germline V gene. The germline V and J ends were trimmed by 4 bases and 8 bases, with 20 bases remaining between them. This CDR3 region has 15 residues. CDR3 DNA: TGCGCCAGCAGCCTCCCGGGAACGGACGGGGGAACCCAGTACTTC. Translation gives CASSLPGTDGGTQYF.

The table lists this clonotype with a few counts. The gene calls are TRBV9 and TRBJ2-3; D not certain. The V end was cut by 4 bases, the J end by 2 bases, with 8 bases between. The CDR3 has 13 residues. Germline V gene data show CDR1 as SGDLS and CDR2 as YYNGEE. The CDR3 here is CASSPVPTDTQYF. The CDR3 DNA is TGTGCCAGCAGCCCCGTACCCACAGATACGCAGTATTTT.

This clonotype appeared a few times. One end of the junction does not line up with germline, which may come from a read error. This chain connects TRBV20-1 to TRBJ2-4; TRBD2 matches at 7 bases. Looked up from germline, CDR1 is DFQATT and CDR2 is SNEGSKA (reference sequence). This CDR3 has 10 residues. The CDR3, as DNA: TGCAGTGCTAACCCCGGGGGGTTGTCCTTC. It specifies CSANPGGLSF.